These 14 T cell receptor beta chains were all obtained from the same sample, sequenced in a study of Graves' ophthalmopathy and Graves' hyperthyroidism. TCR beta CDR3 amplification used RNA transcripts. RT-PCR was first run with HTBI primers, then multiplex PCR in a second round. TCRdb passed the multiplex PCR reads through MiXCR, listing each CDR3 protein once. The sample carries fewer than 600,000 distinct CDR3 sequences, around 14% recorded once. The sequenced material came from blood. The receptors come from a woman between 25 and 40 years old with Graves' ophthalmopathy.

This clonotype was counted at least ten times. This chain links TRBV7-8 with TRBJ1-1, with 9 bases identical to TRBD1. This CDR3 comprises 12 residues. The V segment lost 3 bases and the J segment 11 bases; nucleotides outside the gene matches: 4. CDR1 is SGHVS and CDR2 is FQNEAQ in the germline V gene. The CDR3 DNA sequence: TGTGCCAGCAGCTTTGGACAGGGGAGGGCTTTCTTT. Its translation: CASSFGQGRAFF.

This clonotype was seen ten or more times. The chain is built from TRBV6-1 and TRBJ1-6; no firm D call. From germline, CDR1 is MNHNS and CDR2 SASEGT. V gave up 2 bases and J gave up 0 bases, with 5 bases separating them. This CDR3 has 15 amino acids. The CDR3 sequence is CASSERSSYNSPLHF. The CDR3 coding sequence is TGTGCCAGCAGTGAACGAAGCTCCTATAATTCACCCCTCCACTTT.

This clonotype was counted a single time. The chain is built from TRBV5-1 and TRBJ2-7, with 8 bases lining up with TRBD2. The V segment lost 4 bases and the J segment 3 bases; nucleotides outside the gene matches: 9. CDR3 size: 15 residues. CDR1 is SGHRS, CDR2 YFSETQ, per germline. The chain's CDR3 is CASSGRTSQIYEQYV. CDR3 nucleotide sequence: TGCGCCAGCAGCGGACGGACTAGCCAAATCTACGAGCAGTACGTC.

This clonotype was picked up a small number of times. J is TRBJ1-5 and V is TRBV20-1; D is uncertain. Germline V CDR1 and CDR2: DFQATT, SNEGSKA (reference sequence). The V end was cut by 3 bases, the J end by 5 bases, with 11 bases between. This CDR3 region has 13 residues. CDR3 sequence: CSASRNTDQPQHF. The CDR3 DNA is TGCAGTGCTAGCCGAAACACAGATCAGCCCCAGCATTTT.

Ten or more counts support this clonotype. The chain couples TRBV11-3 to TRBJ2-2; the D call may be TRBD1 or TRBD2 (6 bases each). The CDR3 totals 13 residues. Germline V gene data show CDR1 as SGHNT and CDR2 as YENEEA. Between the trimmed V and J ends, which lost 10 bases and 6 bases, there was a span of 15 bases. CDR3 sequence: CAIDRRGAGELFF. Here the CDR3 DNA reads TGTGCCATCGACAGGAGGGGAGCCGGGGAGCTGTTTTTT.

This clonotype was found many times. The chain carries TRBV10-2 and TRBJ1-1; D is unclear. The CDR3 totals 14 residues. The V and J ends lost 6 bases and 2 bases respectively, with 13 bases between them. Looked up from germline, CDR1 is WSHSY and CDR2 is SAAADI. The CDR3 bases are TGCGCCAGCAGCAGTGCCCCGATAAACACTGAAGCTTTCTTT. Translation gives CASSSAPINTEAFF.

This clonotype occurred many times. The CDR3 sequence: CASTRTQGEQYF. The CDR3 DNA follows: TGTGCCAGCACCCGTACGCAGGGCGAGCAGTACTTC. This chain joins TRBV12-3 or TRBV12-4 and TRBJ2-7; D perhaps matches TRBD1 (5 bases). The CDR3 totals 12 residues. Trimming left V 7 bases short and J 6 bases short, with 13 bases between.

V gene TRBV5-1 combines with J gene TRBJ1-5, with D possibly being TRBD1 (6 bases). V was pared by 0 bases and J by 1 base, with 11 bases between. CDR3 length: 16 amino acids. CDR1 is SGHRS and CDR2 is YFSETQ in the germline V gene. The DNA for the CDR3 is TGCGCCAGCAGCTTGGAGGGGGGCGAGAGCAATCAGCCCCAGCATTTT. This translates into CASSLEGGESNQPQHF.

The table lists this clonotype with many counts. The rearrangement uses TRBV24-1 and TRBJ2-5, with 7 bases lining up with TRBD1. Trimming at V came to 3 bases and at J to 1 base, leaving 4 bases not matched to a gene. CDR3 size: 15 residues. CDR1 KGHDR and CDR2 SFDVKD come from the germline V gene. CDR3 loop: CATSDPRGTQETQYF. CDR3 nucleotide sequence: TGTGCCACCAGTGATCCCAGGGGGACCCAAGAGACCCAGTACTTC.

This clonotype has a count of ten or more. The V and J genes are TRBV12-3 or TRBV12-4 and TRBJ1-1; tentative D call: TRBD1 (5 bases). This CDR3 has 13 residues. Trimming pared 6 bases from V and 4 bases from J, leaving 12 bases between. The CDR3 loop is CASRDTGSTEAFF. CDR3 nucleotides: TGTGCCAGCAGGGACACAGGTTCCACTGAAGCTTTCTTT.

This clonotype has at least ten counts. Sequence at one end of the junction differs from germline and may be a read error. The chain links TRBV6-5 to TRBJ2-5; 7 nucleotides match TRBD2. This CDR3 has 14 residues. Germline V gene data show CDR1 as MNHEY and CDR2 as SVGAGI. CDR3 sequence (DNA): TGTGCCAGCAGTCACTCGAGCGGGGTTCAGACCCAGTACTTC. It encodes CASSHSSGVQTQYF.

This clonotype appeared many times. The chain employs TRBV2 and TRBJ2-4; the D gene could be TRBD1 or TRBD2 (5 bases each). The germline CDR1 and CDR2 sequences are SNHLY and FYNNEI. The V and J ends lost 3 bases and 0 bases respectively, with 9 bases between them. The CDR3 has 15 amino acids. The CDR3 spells CASSELRGAKNIQYF. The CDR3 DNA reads TGTGCCAGCAGTGAGTTGAGGGGAGCCAAAAACATTCAGTACTTC.

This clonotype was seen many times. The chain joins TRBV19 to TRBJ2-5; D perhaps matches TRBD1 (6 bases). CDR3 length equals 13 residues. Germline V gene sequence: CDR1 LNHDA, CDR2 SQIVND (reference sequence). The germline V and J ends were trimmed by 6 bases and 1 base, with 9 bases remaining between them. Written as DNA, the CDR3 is TGTGCCAGTAGACAGGGTGGCCAAGAGACCCAGTACTTC. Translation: CASRQGGQETQYF.

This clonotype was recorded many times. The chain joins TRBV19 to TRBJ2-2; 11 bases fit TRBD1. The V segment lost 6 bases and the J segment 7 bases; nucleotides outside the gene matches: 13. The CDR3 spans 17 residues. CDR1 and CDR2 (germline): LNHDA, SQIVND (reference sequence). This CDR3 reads CASSINTGTGGHGELFF. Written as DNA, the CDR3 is TGTGCCAGTAGCATAAATACCGGGACAGGGGGTCACGGGGAGCTGTTTTTT.